The source of this T cell receptor (beta chain) is a study of shared clonotypes between healthy human individuals. Study results and limitations: In a handful of donors, 4.5% to 5.5% of naive CD4 clonotypes appeared in common. Naive subsets tended to show greater estimated richness than memory subsets.

Samples underwent the assay at deep level. Assay used: immunoSEQ multiplex PCR; TCRdb lists only in-frame clones, some missing. The sample records roughly 1.4 million clones, approximately 98.5% being singletons. A note on this clone: Its antigen is as yet unknown.

This receptor was identified in a man aged 30 to 45 in good health. The material sequenced was naive CD4+ T cells sorted from blood. Subset: CD45RA+ positively selected.

In nucleotides, the CDR3 is TGTGCCAGCTACTCGCTAGCGGGCTCCTACAATGAGCAGTTCTTC. This gives the protein CASYSLAGSYNEQFF. The genes are TRBV5-6 and TRBJ2-1, with 8 nucleotides matching TRBD2. V dropped 7 bases and J dropped 0; count of bases not matched to a gene: 6. Germline CDR1 reads SGHDT; CDR2 reads YYEEEE. This CDR3 has 15 residues.